This entry lists 26 T cell receptor beta chains sequenced from one sample in a study of blood T cell repertoires in COVID-19. Clones were read by immunoSEQ multiplex PCR, and TCRdb kept only the in-frame ones, dropping some. The sample shows under 130,000 clones, around 86% of them seen only once. Sequenced material: peripheral blood. The receptors were gathered from a man over 45 with acute or convalescent COVID-19.

The rearrangement joins TRBV6-5 to TRBJ2-5; the match to TRBD2 covers 8 bases. Per germline, CDR1 MNHEY and CDR2 SVGAGI. The CDR3 length is 14 residues. V shed 11 bases and J 2 bases; nucleotides not matched to a gene: 10. The CDR3 DNA follows: TGTGCCTCCGGGCGGGAGGAGGCTCAAGAGACCCAGTACTTC. Encoded protein: CASGREEAQETQYF.

The chain recombines TRBV30 with TRBJ2-5, with TRBD2 as a possible D gene (5 bases). The CDR3 is made up of 11 amino acids. Germline CDR1 reads GTSNPN; CDR2 reads SVGIG (reference sequence). V was shortened by 3 bases and J by 4 bases, with 6 bases between the two germline ends. The CDR3 bases are TGTGCCTGGAGGACTACAGAGACCCAGTACTTC. Translation gives CAWRTTETQYF. Combining the CDR3 with reference TRBV30 and TRBJ2-5 gives the whole variable domain SQTIHQWPATLVQPVGSPLSLECTVEGTSNPNLYWYRQAAGRGLQLLFYSVGIGQISSEVPQNLSASRPQDRQFILSSKKLLLSDSGFYLCAWRTTETQYFGPGTRLLVL.

This sequence joins TRBV6-1 and TRBJ2-5, with D possibly TRBD2 on 6 matching bases. Germline V CDR1 and CDR2: MNHNS, SASEGT. The CDR3 sequence is 17 residues long. V lost 2 bases, J lost 7 bases, and 23 bases lay in between. CDR3 DNA sequence: TGTGCCAGCAGTGAATCGCCGCCCGGGACTGGGGCTGTGACCCAGTACTTC. This codes for CASSESPPGTGAVTQYF.

The chain has TRBV9 and TRBJ1-1; 9 bases line up with TRBD1. CDR1 and CDR2 from the germline V gene are SGDLS and YYNGEE. This CDR3 spans 15 amino acids. The V and J ends lost 4 bases and 1 base, in that order; junction bases with no gene match: 5. CDR3: CASSPRTGENTEAFF. The CDR3 DNA follows: TGTGCCAGCAGCCCTCGGACAGGGGAGAACACTGAAGCTTTCTTT.

This chain joins TRBV25-1 and TRBJ1-5, with TRBD1 matching 7 bases. The CDR3 has 15 amino acids. Germline-derived CDR1 and CDR2 are MGHDK and SYGVNS. The J segment lost 3 bases and the V segment lost 2 bases, leaving 4 bases of the junction unmatched. This CDR3 reads CASSEGTGANQPQHF. In nucleotides, the CDR3 is TGTGCCAGCAGTGAAGGAACAGGGGCCAATCAGCCCCAGCATTTT.

J is TRBJ2-5 and V is TRBV9, with 7 positions matching TRBD2. Losses at the gene ends were 4 bases for V and 5 bases for J; bases not matched to a gene: 14. Germline-derived CDR1 and CDR2 are SGDLS and YYNGEE. The CDR3 spans 16 residues. CDR3 region: CASSSRDYNSHETQYF. The CDR3 coding sequence is TGTGCCAGCAGCTCCCGGGACTACAACTCCCATGAGACCCAGTACTTC. Supplemented by reference TRBV9 and TRBJ2-5, the full variable domain reads DSGVTQTPKHLITATGQRVTLRCSPRSGDLSVYWYQQSLDQGLQFLIQYYNGEERAKGNILERFSAQQFPDLHSELNLSSLELGDSALYFCASSSRDYNSHETQYFGPGTRLLVL.

The gene calls are TRBV2 and TRBJ1-5; weak D call: TRBD1 (5 bases). This CDR3 region has 18 residues. Per germline, CDR1 SNHLY and CDR2 FYNNEI. The germline V and J ends were trimmed by 7 bases and 0 bases, with 22 bases remaining between them. CDR3 sequence: CASTTPGGWGGSNQPQHF. The CDR3 coding sequence is TGTGCCAGCACCACCCCCGGGGGTTGGGGGGGTAGCAATCAGCCCCAGCATTTT.

The V and J genes are TRBV2 and TRBJ2-7; TRBD1 agrees at 10 bases. The CDR3 runs to 13 residues. In germline, CDR1 is SNHLY, CDR2 FYNNEI. Unmatched junction bases numbered 10, after V lost 10 bases and J lost 7 bases. CDR3 nucleotide sequence: TGTGCCAACAACCGGGACAGGGGCTTAGAGCAGTACTTC. Amino acids: CANNRDRGLEQYF.

J is TRBJ2-1 and V is TRBV6-6, with D possibly being TRBD1 (6 bases). The germline V gene has CDR1 MNHNY and CDR2 SVGAGI (reference sequence). The CDR3 runs to 13 residues. V gave up 7 bases and J gave up 8 bases, with 15 bases separating them. The CDR3: CASTQQGLDEQFF. The CDR3 DNA sequence: TGTGCCAGCACCCAACAGGGTTTAGATGAGCAGTTCTTC.

The rearrangement uses TRBV6-5 and TRBJ2-1, with a weak D call TRBD1 (6 bases). The CDR3 is made up of 15 amino acids. Trimming took off 2 bases at V and 3 bases at J, with 11 bases between the two ends. Germline V gene sequence: CDR1 MNHEY, CDR2 SVGAGI. As DNA, the CDR3 is TGTGCCAGCAGTTACACCTTGGACAGCTACAATGAGCAGTTCTTC. This codes for CASSYTLDSYNEQFF.

The V call is TRBV19, the J call TRBJ2-2; D possibly corresponds to TRBD1 (6 bases). Germline loops: CDR1 LNHDA, CDR2 SQIVND (reference sequence). V was shortened by 1 base and J by 5 bases, with 8 bases between the two germline ends. The CDR3 runs to 14 residues. CDR3: CASSIVRGTGELFF. The CDR3 nucleotides read TGTGCCAGTAGTATAGTAAGGGGGACCGGGGAGCTGTTTTTT. The full variable domain, rest sourced from reference TRBV19 and TRBJ2-2, is DGGITQSPKYLFRKEGQNVTLSCEQNLNHDAMYWYRQDPGQGLRLIYYSQIVNDFQKGDIAEGYSVSREKKESFPLTVTSAQKNPTAFYLCASSIVRGTGELFFGEGSRLTVL.

CDR3 sequence (DNA): TGTGCCAGCAGTTTACAGGGGGACTATGGCTACACCTTC. This encodes CASSLQGDYGYTF. The chain carries TRBV12-3 or TRBV12-4 and TRBJ1-2; TRBD1 matches 7 bases. V gave up 2 bases and J gave up 3 bases; unmatched junction bases: 0. The CDR3 is 13 amino acids.

This chain connects TRBV6-6 to TRBJ2-2; 16 nucleotides match TRBD2. In germline, CDR1 is MNHNY, CDR2 SVGAGI (reference sequence). The CDR3 runs 19 residues. J was trimmed by 7 bases and V by 6 bases; bases with no gene match: 14. The CDR3 DNA is TGTGCCAGCAGCCGAGGGACTAGCGGGAGGGCCGGATTAGGCGGGGAGCTGTTTTTT. Its protein product is CASSRGTSGRAGLGGELFF.

This chain connects TRBV18 to TRBJ1-1; D call uncertain. The CDR3 consists of 13 residues. V lost 1 base to trimming and J lost 7 bases, with 10 bases between them. Looked up from germline, CDR1 is KGHSH and CDR2 is LQKENI. CDR3 sequence: CASSPQGGGEAFF. CDR3 in DNA: TGTGCCAGCTCACCACAGGGAGGTGGTGAAGCTTTCTTT.

The table lists this clone with a few counts. The chain recombines TRBV6-2 or TRBV6-3 with TRBJ1-5, with D possibly TRBD1 on 5 matching bases. This CDR3 spans 14 amino acids. Per germline, CDR1 MNHEY and CDR2 SVGEGT. Trimming removed 5 bases at V and 0 bases at J, with 8 bases between. The CDR3 coding sequence is TGTGCCAGCAGTCTCCAGGGTAGCAATCAGCCCCAGCATTTT. Amino acid sequence: CASSLQGSNQPQHF.

V and J are TRBV11-2 and TRBJ1-6; 10 bases map to TRBD1. V lost 5 bases, J lost 2 bases, and 6 bases stayed unmatched. CDR1 and CDR2 from the germline V gene are SGHAT and FQNNGV. There are 17 residues in the CDR3. The CDR3 region has the DNA TGTGCCAGCAGCAGCCGGGACAGGGGCCCCTATAATTCACCCCTCCACTTT. Its protein is CASSSRDRGPYNSPLHF.

With respect to this clone: An end of the junction differs from the germline gene, which may be a read error. The same CDR3 arises from other DNA sequences in this sample as well. The rearrangement joins TRBV4-1 to TRBJ2-7, with TRBD1 as a possible D gene (6 bases). The germline CDR1 and CDR2 sequences are MGHRA and YSYEKL. This CDR3 region has 15 residues. The CDR3 DNA reads TGTGCCAGCAGCCAAGCTCCCGGACAGTCCTACGAGCAGTACTTC. As protein: CASSQAPGQSYEQYF.

This rearrangement joins TRBV28 to TRBJ1-2; perhaps TRBD1 as D (6 bases). V lost 3 bases to trimming and J lost 1 base, with 15 bases between them. Germline CDR1 and CDR2: MDHEN and SYDVKM. The CDR3 is 16 amino acids. The CDR3 DNA follows: TGTGCCAGCAGTTTCTCCCGGACAGAACTTAACTATGGCTACACCTTC. Protein: CASSFSRTELNYGYTF.

The rearrangement joins TRBV27 to TRBJ1-1, with D uncertain. Trimming stripped 2 bases from V and 7 bases from J, with 11 bases between. The CDR3 spans 13 residues. Germline V gives CDR1 MNHEY, CDR2 SMNVEV (reference sequence). CDR3 nucleotide sequence: TGTGCCAGCAGTTTACGGGGTAGGGATGAAGCTTTCTTT. This encodes CASSLRGRDEAFF.

This clone was seen more than once but under ten times. V and J are TRBV27 and TRBJ2-7, with 7 bases aligning to TRBD2. Per germline, CDR1 MNHEY and CDR2 SMNVEV (reference sequence). The CDR3 length is 14 residues. Germline trimming cut 3 bases from V and 2 bases from J; bases unmatched to any gene: 4. The CDR3 DNA follows: TGTGCCAGCAGTTTTCAAGCGGGGACCTACGAGCAGTACTTC. Translation: CASSFQAGTYEQYF.

The V and J genes are TRBV19 and TRBJ1-6, with D perhaps TRBD1 (5 bases). Germline V gene sequence: CDR1 LNHDA, CDR2 SQIVND (reference sequence). The V gene lost 4 bases and the J gene lost 8 bases, with 21 bases spanning the gap. The CDR3 length is 17 residues. In DNA form, the CDR3 reads TGTGCCAGTAGTAAAGGCCCCGGAGGGACGGGGTATTCACCCCTCCACTTT. Its translation is CASSKGPGGTGYSPLHF.

The genes are TRBV14 and TRBJ2-5; possible D gene TRBD1, 5 bases. This CDR3 region has 18 residues. Germline V gene lookup returns CDR1 SGHDN and CDR2 FVKESK. Trimming pared 4 bases from V and 1 base from J, leaving 22 bases between. CDR3 in amino acids: CASSRLPSGRQGQETQYF. CDR3 coding DNA: TGTGCCAGCAGCCGCCTTCCGTCGGGCCGCCAGGGCCAAGAGACCCAGTACTTC. The entire variable domain, with the rest obtained from reference TRBV14 and TRBJ2-5, is as follows: EAGVTQFPSHSVIEKGQTVTLRCDPISGHDNLYWYRRVMGKEIKFLLHFVKESKQDESGMPNNRFLAERTGGTYSTLKVQPAELEDSGVYFCASSRLPSGRQGQETQYFGPGTRLLVL.

This chain joins TRBV3-1 (or the pseudogene TRBV3-2) and TRBJ2-7; D might be TRBD2 (6 bases). V lost 4 bases and J lost 3, with 16 bases in between. Per the germline V gene, CDR1 is LGHDT and CDR2 is YNNKEL (reference sequence). The CDR3 is 15 amino acids. The CDR3 sequence is CASSPDMSGGYEQYF. In nucleotides, the CDR3 is TGTGCCAGCAGCCCCGATATGTCCGGGGGCTACGAGCAGTACTTC.

This clone was seen a few times. V usage is TRBV28 and J usage is TRBJ1-4; maybe TRBD1 (5 bases). The length of the CDR3 is 16 residues. From germline, CDR1 is MDHEN and CDR2 SYDVKM. V gave up 2 bases and J gave up 5 bases, with 15 bases separating them. CDR3 in DNA: TGTGCCAGCAGTTTAAGCTCGGGACGGGGGAATGAAAAACTGTTTTTT. Its translation is CASSLSSGRGNEKLFF.

This chain uses TRBV7-6 with TRBJ1-6, with a weak D call TRBD1 (5 bases). The germline gives CDR1 SGHVS, CDR2 FNYEAQ. The CDR3 has 14 residues. The V end was cut by 3 bases, the J end by 9 bases, with 12 bases between. This CDR3 is CASSLDKGGSPLHF. The CDR3 bases are TGTGCCAGCAGCTTGGACAAAGGCGGTTCACCCCTCCACTTT.

In its sample, this clone was seen once. The gene calls are TRBV6-2 or TRBV6-3 and TRBJ1-1; the D gene is possibly TRBD1 (6 bases). Trimming shortened V by 6 bases and J by 4 bases, and 24 bases separated the two germline ends. The germline V gene encodes CDR1 MNHEY and CDR2 SVGEGT. CDR3 size: 17 residues. The CDR3 DNA reads as TGTGCCAGCAGCCCTGGGGGCGTCTGGGAGGGTCCCACTGAAGCTTTCTTT. As protein: CASSPGGVWEGPTEAFF.